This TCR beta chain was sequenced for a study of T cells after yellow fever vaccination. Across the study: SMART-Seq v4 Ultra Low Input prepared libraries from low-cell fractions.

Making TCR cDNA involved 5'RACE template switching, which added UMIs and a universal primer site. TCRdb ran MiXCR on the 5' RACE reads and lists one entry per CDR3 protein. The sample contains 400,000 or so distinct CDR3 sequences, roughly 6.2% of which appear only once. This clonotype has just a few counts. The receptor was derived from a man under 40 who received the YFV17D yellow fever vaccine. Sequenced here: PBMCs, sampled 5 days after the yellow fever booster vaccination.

In DNA, the CDR3 is TGCAGTGCTAGAGACTTTACCGGGACAGACATTTACGAGCAGTACTTC. As protein: CSARDFTGTDIYEQYF. This chain uses TRBV20-1 with TRBJ2-7, with TRBD1 matching 7 bases. This CDR3 contains 16 residues. V lost 0 bases to trimming and J lost 4 bases; unmatched junction nucleotides: 12. Germline assignment: CDR1 DFQATT and CDR2 SNEGSKA (reference sequence).